The 32 T cell receptor beta chains given below trace back to one sample, sequenced in a study of OX40 agonist ivuxolimab in advanced cancers. The method was immunoSEQ multiplex PCR; TCRdb's version includes in-frame clones alone and lacks a portion of them. The top ten clones hold 20% to 25% of a sample with 30,000 or so clones, about 82% of them seen once. Sequenced material: CD4+ or CD8+ T cells sorted from blood, taken in a trial of the OX40 agonist ivuxolimab. The origin of the receptors is an adult with an advanced solid tumor such as melanoma, head and neck, liver or kidney cancer.

This chain joins TRBV6-5 and TRBJ2-2; D call uncertain. CDR1 MNHEY and CDR2 SVGAGI come from the germline V gene. The CDR3 runs to 15 residues. Trimming removed 0 bases at V and 6 bases at J, with 11 bases between. Here the CDR3 DNA reads TGTGCCAGCAGTTACTCGAGTTCAGGCGCCGGGGAGCTGTTTTTT. Amino acids: CASSYSSSGAGELFF.

This clone turned up a few times. The gene calls are TRBV30 and TRBJ2-5, with D perhaps matching TRBD2 (6 bases). The germline gives CDR1 GTSNPN, CDR2 SVGIG (reference sequence). The CDR3 consists of 11 residues. V lost 2 bases to trimming and J lost 11 bases, with 12 bases between them. CDR3 DNA sequence: TGTGCCTGGAGTTCGGAGGGGACTCAGTACTTC. This encodes CAWSSEGTQYF.

The rearrangement links TRBV7-9 to TRBJ2-1, with D tentatively TRBD1 or TRBD2 (5 bases each). The ends were cut back, 1 base at V and 12 bases at J, with 10 bases in the middle. The germline CDR1 and CDR2 sequences are SEHNR and FQNEAQ (reference sequence). The CDR3 totals 12 residues. This chain's CDR3 is CASSLESGGQFF. CDR3 DNA: TGTGCCAGCAGCTTAGAGTCTGGGGGGCAGTTCTTC. Filled out from reference TRBV7-9 and TRBJ2-1, the complete variable domain reads DTGVSQNPRHKITKRGQNVTFRCDPISEHNRLYWYRQTLGQGPEFLTYFQNEAQLEKSRLLSDRFSAERPKGSFSTLEIQRTEQGDSAMYLCASSLESGGQFFGPGTRLTVL.

This sequence joins TRBV30 and TRBJ2-2, with D perhaps matching TRBD2 (5 bases). Trimming pared 2 bases from V and 6 bases from J, leaving 10 bases between. CDR1 and CDR2 (germline): GTSNPN, SVGIG (reference sequence). This CDR3 has 13 residues. The CDR3 coding sequence is TGTGCCTGGAGTACTAGTTCCCCCGGGGAGCTGTTTTTT. Encoded protein: CAWSTSSPGELFF.

The chain has TRBV5-4 and TRBJ2-4, with D possibly being TRBD2 (7 bases). V lost 2 bases and J lost 8, with 17 bases in between. This CDR3 comprises 15 residues. Germline V gene lookup returns CDR1 SGHNT and CDR2 YYREEE (reference sequence). CDR3 nucleotides: TGTGCCAGCAGCTTAGTGGCGGGAGAGGGGGACATTCAGTACTTC. Its protein is CASSLVAGEGDIQYF.

V gene TRBV7-8 combines with J gene TRBJ2-3; D not resolved. This CDR3 spans 13 amino acids. V was trimmed by 0 bases and J by 4 bases, leaving 5 bases between them. Germline V lookup: CDR1 SGHVS, CDR2 FQNEAQ. In DNA form, the CDR3 reads TGTGCCAGCAGCTTAGCCGCTTCAGATACGCAGTATTTT. It specifies CASSLAASDTQYF.

V usage is TRBV9 and J usage is TRBJ1-1; weak D call: TRBD1 (5 bases). CDR3 length equals 15 residues. Germline CDR1 is SGDLS and CDR2 is YYNGEE. The V gene lost 4 bases and the J gene lost 8 bases, with 21 bases spanning the gap. The CDR3 region has the DNA TGTGCCAGCAGCCCTAGGGGCGAAGGGTGGGTGGAAGCTTTCTTT. Its translation: CASSPRGEGWVEAFF.

This chain uses TRBV2 with TRBJ2-1; 9 positions agree with TRBD2. Germline-derived CDR1 and CDR2 are SNHLY and FYNNEI. The CDR3 is 17 amino acids. Trimming took 2 bases from V and 0 from J; bases not matched to a gene: 5. As DNA, the CDR3 is TGTGCCAGCAGTGAAAGGCCTAGCGGGGCCTCCTACAATGAGCAGTTCTTC. Translated, it gives CASSERPSGASYNEQFF.

This chain links TRBV6-6 with TRBJ1-1; D gene unclear. The V gene lost 2 bases and the J gene lost 7 bases, with 8 bases spanning the gap. This CDR3 has 12 amino acids. Germline V gene lookup returns CDR1 MNHNY and CDR2 SVGAGI (reference sequence). The CDR3 loop is CASSYHFLEAFF. The CDR3 coding sequence is TGTGCCAGCAGTTACCACTTTCTTGAAGCTTTCTTT.

The V and J genes are TRBV4-2 and TRBJ2-1; 7 bases agree with TRBD2. The CDR3 contains 16 residues. Germline loops: CDR1 LGHNA, CDR2 YNFKEQ. The V and J ends lost 0 bases and 3 bases, in that order; junction bases with no gene match: 5. This CDR3 reads CASSQESSGVYNEQFF. In DNA form, the CDR3 reads TGTGCCAGCAGCCAAGAATCGAGCGGGGTCTACAATGAGCAGTTCTTC.

This clone was detected only once. The rearrangement links TRBV21-1 to TRBJ2-3; the table's D call, TRBD2, was not checked against the DNA. TRBV21-1 counts as a pseudogene. The CDR3 covers 16 residues. The CDR3 spells CASSKVGTINTDTQYF. The CDR3 DNA is TGTGCCAGCAGCAAAGTTGGCACTATAAACACAGATACGCAGTATTTT.

V usage is TRBV30 and J usage is TRBJ2-7; 7 bases are a match to TRBD1. The V gene's germline CDR1 is GTSNPN and CDR2 SVGIG (reference sequence). V gave up 3 bases and J gave up 6 bases; unmatched junction bases: 8. CDR3 length: 13 residues. In DNA form, the CDR3 reads TGTGCCTGGAGGGTGGGACAGCGCTTCGAGCAGTACTTC. It is translated as CAWRVGQRFEQYF.

The V and J genes are TRBV7-2 and TRBJ2-7; D not certain. Germline V CDR1 and CDR2: SGHTA, FQGNSA. This CDR3 is 12 amino acids long. Between the trimmed V and J ends, which lost 6 bases and 6 bases, there was a span of 12 bases. Here the CDR3 DNA reads TGTGCCAGCAGACTACTTGCGAGCGAGCAGTACTTC. It translates to CASRLLASEQYF.

The DNA for the CDR3 is TGTGCCAGCAGTGGGGGACTAATAAAATACAATGAGCAGTTCTTC. Translated: CASSGGLIKYNEQFF. The J gene is TRBJ2-1, the V gene TRBV9; 7 positions agree with TRBD2. The V segment lost 5 bases and the J segment 4 bases; nucleotides outside the gene matches: 9. Germline-derived CDR1 and CDR2 are SGDLS and YYNGEE. The CDR3 sequence is 15 residues long.

CDR3 in amino acids: CASSSGTYEQYF. Here the CDR3 DNA reads TGTGCCAGCAGCTCGGGGACCTACGAGCAGTACTTC. This rearrangement joins TRBV7-3 to TRBJ2-7, with a tentative D call TRBD2 (5 bases). The CDR3 consists of 12 residues. Germline CDR1 is SGHTA and CDR2 is FQGTGA. Trimming pared 4 bases from V and 2 bases from J, leaving 6 bases between.

The chain uses TRBV4-1 and TRBJ1-1, with 8 bases aligning to TRBD1. Germline values: CDR1 MGHRA, CDR2 YSYEKL. CDR3 length equals 15 residues. V shed 3 bases and J 1 base; nucleotides not matched to a gene: 4. The CDR3 sequence is CASSHLGQGNTEAFF. DNA for the CDR3: TGCGCCAGCAGCCACCTAGGACAGGGGAACACTGAAGCTTTCTTT.

V gene TRBV19 combines with J gene TRBJ2-3, with a tentative D call TRBD1 (6 bases). Germline V CDR1 and CDR2: LNHDA, SQIVND (reference sequence). Trimming took off 6 bases at V and 0 bases at J, with 13 bases between the two ends. This CDR3 is 15 amino acids long. CDR3 in amino acids: CASSAGTPSTDTQYF. CDR3 DNA: TGTGCCAGTAGCGCAGGGACACCAAGCACAGATACGCAGTATTTT. The full variable domain, its missing parts supplied by reference TRBV19 and TRBJ2-3, is DGGITQSPKYLFRKEGQNVTLSCEQNLNHDAMYWYRQDPGQGLRLIYYSQIVNDFQKGDIAEGYSVSREKKESFPLTVTSAQKNPTAFYLCASSAGTPSTDTQYFGPGTRLTVL.

The genes are TRBV18 and TRBJ1-4; 8 bases are a match to TRBD1. J was trimmed by 7 bases and V by 4 bases; bases with no gene match: 8. Germline loops: CDR1 KGHSH, CDR2 LQKENI. The CDR3 covers 15 residues. The CDR3 spells CASSRRDRPLEKLFF. Written as DNA, the CDR3 is TGTGCCAGCTCACGCCGGGACAGGCCTCTTGAAAAACTGTTTTTT.

The chain carries TRBV15 and TRBJ2-5; 9 bases map to TRBD1. Trimming removed 4 bases from V and 2 bases from J; junction bases left unmatched: 14. Germline V gene lookup returns CDR1 LNHNV and CDR2 YYDKDF (reference sequence). This CDR3 spans 18 amino acids. Here the CDR3 reads CATSTEPGQGLKQETQYF. Here the CDR3 DNA reads TGTGCCACCAGCACAGAACCGGGACAGGGTTTGAAACAAGAGACCCAGTACTTC.

The table lists this clone with a count of one. This rearrangement joins TRBV29-1 to TRBJ2-1, with D possibly TRBD2 on 5 matching bases. The V gene's germline CDR1 is SQVTM and CDR2 ANQGSEA. Between the trimmed V and J ends, which lost 7 bases and 7 bases, there was a span of 20 bases. The CDR3 length is 14 residues. This CDR3 is CSAKTPRERNEQFF. CDR3 nucleotide sequence: TGCAGCGCAAAAACCCCGAGGGAGAGAAATGAGCAGTTCTTC.

CDR3 DNA sequence: TGTGCCAGCCGTTGGACAGGGGCCTACGAGCAGTACTTC. Its translation is CASRWTGAYEQYF. The chain combines TRBV27 with TRBJ2-7; 9 nucleotides line up with TRBD1. The CDR3 is made up of 13 amino acids. Losses at the gene ends were 8 bases for V and 2 bases for J; bases not matched to a gene: 4. CDR1 MNHEY and CDR2 SMNVEV come from the germline V gene (reference sequence).

This chain uses TRBV5-1 with TRBJ2-7; 8 nucleotides line up with TRBD1. Germline V gene sequence: CDR1 SGHRS, CDR2 YFSETQ. CDR3 length: 14 amino acids. V dropped 2 bases and J dropped 1; count of bases not matched to a gene: 2. This CDR3 reads CASSFRTGSYEQYF. CDR3 coding DNA: TGCGCCAGCAGCTTCCGGACAGGGTCCTACGAGCAGTACTTC. Full variable domain (rest looked up from reference TRBV5-1 and TRBJ2-7): KAGVTQTPRYLIKTRGQQVTLSCSPISGHRSVSWYQQTPGQGLQFLFEYFSETQRNKGNFPGRFSGRQFSNSRSEMNVSTLELGDSALYLCASSFRTGSYEQYFGPGTRLTVT.

The genes are TRBV5-1 and TRBJ2-3, with TRBD2 as a possible D gene (5 bases). The CDR3 is 13 residues long. CDR1 is SGHRS and CDR2 is YFSETQ in the germline V gene. V lost 4 bases to trimming and J lost 5 bases, with 11 bases between them. The CDR3 spells CASSGLAGDTQYF. CDR3 coding DNA: TGCGCCAGCAGCGGGCTAGCAGGAGATACGCAGTATTTT.

V and J are TRBV7-9 and TRBJ2-5; D gene uncertain. Germline loops: CDR1 SEHNR, CDR2 FQNEAQ (reference sequence). The ends were cut back, 4 bases at V and 1 base at J, with 13 bases in the middle. The CDR3 sequence is 15 residues long. The chain's CDR3 is CASSSSTGIQETQYF. In DNA, the CDR3 is TGTGCCAGCAGCTCCAGCACGGGCATCCAAGAGACCCAGTACTTC.

This chain links TRBV18 with TRBJ2-1; 9 nucleotides match TRBD2. The germline V gene has CDR1 KGHSH and CDR2 LQKENI. J was trimmed by 8 bases and V by 6 bases; bases with no gene match: 11. The CDR3 sequence is 15 residues long. In DNA form, the CDR3 reads TGTGCCAGCTCCCCCGGGACTAGCCTTTACGATGAGCAGTTCTTC. It codes for CASSPGTSLYDEQFF.

V is TRBV30 and J is TRBJ2-7; D remains ambiguous. Per the germline V gene, CDR1 is GTSNPN and CDR2 is SVGIG (reference sequence). The CDR3 has 12 amino acids. V was shortened by 0 bases and J by 5 bases, with 8 bases between the two germline ends. CDR3 sequence: CAWSVLADEQYF. CDR3 nucleotide sequence: TGTGCCTGGAGTGTACTGGCCGACGAGCAGTACTTC. Together with reference TRBV30 and TRBJ2-7, the CDR3 gives the full variable domain: SQTIHQWPATLVQPVGSPLSLECTVEGTSNPNLYWYRQAAGRGLQLLFYSVGIGQISSEVPQNLSASRPQDRQFILSSKKLLLSDSGFYLCAWSVLADEQYFGPGTRLTVT.

The chain links TRBV7-6 to TRBJ1-1; D unresolved. Germline lookup yields CDR1 SGHVS and CDR2 FNYEAQ. Between the trimmed V and J ends, which lost 4 bases and 1 base, there was a span of 7 bases. The CDR3 loop spans 13 amino acids. The CDR3 reads CASSSQWNTEAFF. CDR3 DNA sequence: TGTGCCAGCAGCTCTCAGTGGAACACTGAAGCTTTCTTT.

The rearrangement links TRBV7-9 to TRBJ2-5; 11 nucleotides match TRBD2. CDR1 SEHNR and CDR2 FQNEAQ come from the germline V gene (reference sequence). CDR3 length: 15 amino acids. With 4 bases clipped from V and 5 bases from J, the junction kept 6 bases outside the gene matches. The CDR3 loop is CASSSGTSGGETQYF. CDR3 in DNA: TGTGCCAGCAGCTCCGGGACTAGCGGTGGGGAGACCCAGTACTTC.

The chain links TRBV28 to TRBJ2-6, with D maybe TRBD2 (5 bases). With 6 bases removed from V and 0 bases from J, the gap between germline ends came to 18 bases. The CDR3 totals 18 residues. Per germline, CDR1 MDHEN and CDR2 SYDVKM. CDR3 DNA sequence: TGTGCCAGCAGCCACCCCCTGACGGGGAGCTCTGGGGCCAACGTCCTGACTTTC. Residues: CASSHPLTGSSGANVLTF.

CDR3 protein: CASSLRTDYSNQPQHF. For the CDR3, the DNA is TGTGCCAGCAGTTTGAGGACAGATTATAGCAATCAGCCCCAGCATTTT. V is TRBV28 and J is TRBJ1-5; a possible D gene is TRBD1 (6 bases). This CDR3 region has 16 residues. Trimming shortened V by 3 bases and J by 0 bases, and 12 bases separated the two germline ends. Looked up from germline, CDR1 is MDHEN and CDR2 is SYDVKM.

The chain is built from TRBV30 and TRBJ1-2; 7 bases map to TRBD1. V trimming: 6 bases; J trimming: 3 bases; junction bases outside the gene matches: 4. CDR1 is GTSNPN, CDR2 SVGIG, per germline (reference sequence). This CDR3 region has 12 residues. The DNA for the CDR3 is TGTGCCTGCGACAGGGAGGACTATGGCTACACCTTC. It specifies CACDREDYGYTF.

This sequence joins TRBV9 and TRBJ2-1; 10 nucleotides align to TRBD2. Germline V lookup: CDR1 SGDLS, CDR2 YYNGEE. V was pared by 5 bases and J by 9 bases, with 8 bases of the junction left unmatched. The length of the CDR3 is 14 residues. CDR3 nucleotide sequence: TGTGCCAGCAGGGCTACTAGCGGGGTAGGTGAGCAGTTCTTC. It specifies CASRATSGVGEQFF.